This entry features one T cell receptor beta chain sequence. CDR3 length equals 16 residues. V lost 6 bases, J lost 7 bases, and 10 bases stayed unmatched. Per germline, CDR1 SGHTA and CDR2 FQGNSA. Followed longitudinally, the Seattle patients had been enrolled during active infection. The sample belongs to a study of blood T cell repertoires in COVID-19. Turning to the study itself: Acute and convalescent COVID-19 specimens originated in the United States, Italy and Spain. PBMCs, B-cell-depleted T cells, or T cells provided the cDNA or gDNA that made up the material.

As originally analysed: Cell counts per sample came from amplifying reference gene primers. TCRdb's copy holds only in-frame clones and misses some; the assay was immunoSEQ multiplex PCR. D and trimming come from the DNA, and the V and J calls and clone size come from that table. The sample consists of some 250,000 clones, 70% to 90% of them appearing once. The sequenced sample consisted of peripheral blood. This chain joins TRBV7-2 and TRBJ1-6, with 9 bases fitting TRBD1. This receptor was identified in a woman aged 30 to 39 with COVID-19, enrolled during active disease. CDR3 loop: CASSLATGGINSPLHF. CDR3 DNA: TGTGCCAGCAGTCTAGCGACAGGGGGAATCAATTCACCCCTCCACTTT. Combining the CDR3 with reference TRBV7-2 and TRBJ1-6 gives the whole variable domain GAGVSQSPSNKVTEKGKDVELRCDPISGHTALYWYRQSLGQGLEFLIYFQGNSAPDKSGLPSDRFSAERTGGSVSTLTIQRTQQEDSAVYLCASSLATGGINSPLHFGNGTRLTVT.